One and the same sample provided the 26 T cell receptor beta chains below, sequenced in a study of beta chain features in type 1 diabetes (dated by TCRdb to the late 2010s). Libraries were constructed by the immunoSEQ multiplex PCR assay. The entire amount of isolated RNA was reverse transcribed using the High Capacity cDNA Reverse Transcription Kit, so the sequenced TCRB transcripts were expressed ones. TCRdb stores this immuneACCESS table with in-frame sequences only. Part of the clones is absent; in the studies checked, under half of the shortfall reflects unresolved V genes, and no reason is known for the rest. The sample table holds about 150,000 clones, of which approximately 12% were seen once. Jointly, the top ten make up roughly 2% of the sample. Sequencing was done on a sample of central memory CD4+ T cells from blood. The receptors come from a man younger than 35 in good health.

This clone occurred a few times. CDR3 in amino acids: CASSARTSGKGNEQFF. The CDR3 DNA reads TGTGCCAGCTCAGCTCGGACTAGCGGCAAGGGCAATGAGCAGTTCTTC. This chain links TRBV18 with TRBJ2-1; 10 bases map to TRBD2. This CDR3 is built from 16 residues. Germline V gene lookup returns CDR1 KGHSH and CDR2 LQKENI. J gave up 6 bases and V 5 bases, and 10 bases lay outside the gene matches.

This chain links TRBV7-2 with TRBJ2-3; D ambiguous. The CDR3 runs 12 residues. In germline, CDR1 is SGHTA, CDR2 FQGNSA. V dropped 5 bases and J dropped 3 bases, with 6 bases sitting between them. DNA for the CDR3: TGTGCCAGCAGCGTATATACAGATACGCAGTATTTT. This encodes CASSVYTDTQYF.

The chain employs TRBV7-8 and TRBJ2-6; 8 bases are a match to TRBD1. V trimming: 5 bases; J trimming: 4 bases; junction bases outside the gene matches: 13. CDR3 length: 18 residues. Germline V gives CDR1 SGHVS, CDR2 FQNEAQ. The CDR3 bases are TGTGCCAGCAGCCGCATAGGGACAGGCAAGTCAGGGGCCAACGTCCTGACTTTC. It yields the protein CASSRIGTGKSGANVLTF.

V is TRBV25-1 and J is TRBJ1-1, with D perhaps matching TRBD1 (5 bases). V lost 8 bases and J lost 4, with 17 bases in between. Germline CDR1 is MGHDK and CDR2 is SYGVNS. The CDR3 contains 14 residues. CDR3: CASARPGSITEAFF. The CDR3 nucleotides are TGTGCCAGCGCCAGGCCAGGGTCGATCACTGAAGCTTTCTTT.

In this sample, this clone turned up a few times. The V gene is TRBV4-2, the J gene TRBJ2-3, with D possibly TRBD2 on 6 matching bases. Trimming stripped 4 bases from V and 4 bases from J, with 15 bases between. Germline values: CDR1 LGHNA, CDR2 YNFKEQ. This CDR3 is 15 amino acids long. CDR3 protein: CASSPEGLHPDTQYF. The CDR3 DNA is TGTGCCAGCAGCCCTGAGGGACTCCACCCAGATACGCAGTATTTT.

At least ten counts were recorded for this clone. The chain links TRBV27 to TRBJ1-6; D perhaps matches TRBD1 (5 bases). The germline V gene has CDR1 MNHEY and CDR2 SMNVEV (reference sequence). Trimming left V 6 bases short and J 7 bases short, with 22 bases between. The CDR3 spans 17 residues. Here the CDR3 DNA reads TGTGCCAGCAGACGCCCCCTGGGAGCGGGGCCCAATTCACCCCTCCACTTT. It specifies CASRRPLGAGPNSPLHF.

With regard to this clone: An end of the junction differs from the germline gene, which may be a read error. The chain couples TRBV30 to TRBJ1-4, with D perhaps matching TRBD1 (5 bases). The CDR3 sequence is 12 residues long. In germline, CDR1 is GTSNPN, CDR2 SVGIG (reference sequence). This CDR3 reads CAWSGTGQALDF. The CDR3 coding sequence is TGTGCCTGGAGTGGCACGGGGCAGGCCCTAGATTTT.

The rearrangement joins TRBV5-1 to TRBJ2-3; 9 nucleotides agree with TRBD2. The CDR3 sequence is 15 residues long. The germline V gene encodes CDR1 SGHRS and CDR2 YFSETQ. The junction had 6 bases not matched to a gene; V was cut back by 5 bases and J by 2 bases. In nucleotides, the CDR3 is TGCGCCAGCAGGCGGAGCGGGGGGCTCACAGATACGCAGTATTTT. This encodes CASRRSGGLTDTQYF.

This clone was seen only a few times. This rearrangement joins TRBV9 to TRBJ2-2; possibly TRBD1 or TRBD2 for D (5 bases each). Between the trimmed V and J ends, which lost 7 bases and 0 bases, there was a span of 13 bases. This CDR3 has 15 amino acids. Per the germline V gene, CDR1 is SGDLS and CDR2 is YYNGEE. CDR3 DNA sequence: TGTGCCAGCCGCCGGGACCCTGCGAACACCGGGGAGCTGTTTTTT. Its translation: CASRRDPANTGELFF.

This clone has a count of ten or more. This chain links TRBV4-3 with TRBJ1-2, with D tentatively TRBD1 (6 bases). The germline V gene has CDR1 LGHNA and CDR2 YSLEER. The length of the CDR3 is 15 residues. Trimming took 3 bases from V and 4 from J, leaving 15 bases between them. CDR3 loop: CASSQGIQGTYGYTF. The CDR3 DNA follows: TGCGCCAGCAGCCAGGGAATACAGGGTACCTATGGCTACACCTTC.

The table lists this clone with many counts. The chain couples TRBV15 to TRBJ1-5; 11 bases align to TRBD1. The germline gives CDR1 LNHNV, CDR2 YYDKDF (reference sequence). This CDR3 region has 16 residues. Trimming cost V 3 bases and J 6 bases; bases outside gene matches: 7. CDR3 nucleotide sequence: TGTGCCACCAGCAGGCCGGACAGGGGGCTTCTTCAGCCCCAGCATTTT. Encoded protein: CATSRPDRGLLQPQHF. The full variable domain, in which reference TRBV15 and TRBJ1-5 provide the parts outside the CDR3, is DAMVIQNPRYQVTQFGKPVTLSCSQTLNHNVMYWYQQKSSQAPKLLFHYYDKDFNNEADTPDNFQSRRPNTSFCFLDIRSPGLGDTAMYLCATSRPDRGLLQPQHFGDGTRLSIL.

V is TRBV4-1 and J is TRBJ2-1; D is possibly TRBD1 (5 bases). CDR1 is MGHRA and CDR2 is YSYEKL in the germline V gene. Between the trimmed V and J ends, which lost 1 base and 2 bases, there was a span of 9 bases. The CDR3 extends over 15 amino acids. The CDR3 DNA is TGCGCCAGCAGCCAAGGGGGCTATGCCTACAATGAGCAGTTCTTC. This sequence encodes CASSQGGYAYNEQFF.

In its sample, this clone was seen a few times. The chain carries TRBV30 and TRBJ1-4, with D maybe TRBD1 (5 bases). The CDR3 is made up of 14 amino acids. Looked up from germline, CDR1 is GTSNPN and CDR2 is SVGIG (reference sequence). Trimming removed 4 bases from V and 4 bases from J, with 13 bases in between. The CDR3 DNA reads as TGTGCCTGGAACCCTGGGACTGATAATGAAAAACTGTTTTTT. Amino acid sequence: CAWNPGTDNEKLFF.

This clone was detected a few times. The chain has TRBV7-9 and TRBJ1-6; 7 bases are a match to TRBD1. This CDR3 has 15 amino acids. Trimming at V came to 3 bases and at J to 9 bases, leaving 8 bases not matched to a gene. The germline gives CDR1 SEHNR, CDR2 FQNEAQ (reference sequence). This CDR3 is CASSFLGGGGSPLHF. Written as DNA, the CDR3 is TGTGCCAGCAGCTTTCTAGGGGGCGGTGGTTCACCCCTCCACTTT.

This chain links TRBV6-5 with TRBJ1-1, with a weak D call TRBD1 (6 bases). V lost 0 bases to trimming and J lost 5 bases, with 10 bases between them. Germline V CDR1 and CDR2: MNHEY, SVGAGI. This CDR3 has 14 residues. Written as DNA, the CDR3 is TGTGCCAGCAGTTACTCGAGGGGGGTTACTGAAGCTTTCTTT. Protein sequence: CASSYSRGVTEAFF.

The gene calls are TRBV5-4 and TRBJ2-2, with D perhaps TRBD1 (6 bases). V lost 2 bases, J lost 6 bases, and 14 bases lay in between. The germline CDR1 and CDR2 sequences are SGHNT and YYREEE (reference sequence). The CDR3 runs to 15 residues. CDR3 sequence reads: CASSFAGAYAGELFF. Here the CDR3 DNA reads TGTGCCAGCAGCTTTGCAGGGGCGTACGCCGGGGAGCTGTTTTTT.

This clone was seen a few times. This sequence joins TRBV29-1 and TRBJ2-3; possibly TRBD1 for D (6 bases). Trimming left V 7 bases short and J 2 bases short, with 10 bases between. This CDR3 has 12 residues. Germline CDR1 is SQVTM and CDR2 is ANQGSEA. CDR3 protein: CSGTGNTDTQYF. The CDR3 nucleotides are TGCAGCGGAACAGGGAACACAGATACGCAGTATTTT.

Comment on this clone: Other DNA variants within this sample encode the same CDR3. V usage is TRBV9 and J usage is TRBJ2-3; D call uncertain. V was shortened by 0 bases and J by 4 bases, with 12 bases between the two germline ends. The germline gives CDR1 SGDLS, CDR2 YYNGEE. This CDR3 spans 15 amino acids. The DNA of the CDR3 is TGTGCCAGCAGCGTAGGTGGGCGGAGAGCAGATACGCAGTATTTT. Residues: CASSVGGRRADTQYF.

The chain joins TRBV15 to TRBJ1-2, with TRBD1 matching over 8 bases. The CDR3 is 14 amino acids. V lost 5 bases, J lost 2 bases, and 4 bases stayed unmatched. The germline CDR1 and CDR2 sequences are LNHNV and YYDKDF (reference sequence). CDR3 DNA: TGTGCCACCAGCCGGGGACAGGAAAACTATGGCTACACCTTC. The encoded protein is CATSRGQENYGYTF.

This clone was observed a few times. This chain uses TRBV30 with TRBJ2-4; 15 bases are a match to TRBD2. Trimming cost V 0 bases and J 0 bases; bases outside gene matches: 15. The CDR3 extends over 22 amino acids. Germline CDR1 and CDR2: GTSNPN and SVGIG (reference sequence). The CDR3 bases are TGTGCCTGGAGTGTACGGATATTCGGGACTAGCGGGGGGCATATAGCCAAAAACATTCAGTACTTC. The encoded protein is CAWSVRIFGTSGGHIAKNIQYF.

The J gene is TRBJ2-5, the V gene TRBV9; possibly TRBD1 for D (5 bases). Trimming cost V 0 bases and J 5 bases, with 14 bases left between them. Looked up from germline, CDR1 is SGDLS and CDR2 is YYNGEE. The CDR3 extends over 15 amino acids. The CDR3 DNA sequence: TGTGCCAGCAGCGTAGGTACCTCAGGGTTGGAGACCCAGTACTTC. Amino acid sequence: CASSVGTSGLETQYF.

The rearrangement joins TRBV19 to TRBJ2-2, with D possibly TRBD2 on 5 matching bases. The V end lost 7 bases, the J end lost 2 bases, and 14 bases lay between the germline ends. The germline CDR1 and CDR2 sequences are LNHDA and SQIVND (reference sequence). This CDR3 is 15 amino acids long. CDR3 loop: CASTSALANTGELFF. As DNA, the CDR3 is TGTGCCAGTACCTCTGCCCTAGCCAACACCGGGGAGCTGTTTTTT.

The chain uses TRBV2 and TRBJ1-1; 7 bases agree with TRBD1. This CDR3 is 15 amino acids long. The germline CDR1 and CDR2 sequences are SNHLY and FYNNEI. V was pared by 4 bases and J by 1 base, with 6 bases of the junction left unmatched. The CDR3 protein is CASSARTGTNTEAFF. As DNA, the CDR3 is TGTGCCAGCAGTGCTAGGACAGGAACGAACACTGAAGCTTTCTTT.

The chain links TRBV9 to TRBJ2-3; no clear D gene. Deletions cut 0 bases from V and 2 bases from J, with 10 bases between. The V gene's germline CDR1 is SGDLS and CDR2 YYNGEE. The CDR3 is 15 amino acids. The CDR3 coding sequence is TGTGCCAGCAGCGTAGCTTCAAGATTCACAGATACGCAGTATTTT. This translates into CASSVASRFTDTQYF.

This clone has more than one count but fewer than ten. The chain carries TRBV27 and TRBJ1-5; the D gene is possibly TRBD1 (6 bases). V was trimmed by 5 bases and J by 4 bases, leaving 12 bases between them. This CDR3 contains 14 residues. CDR1 is MNHEY, CDR2 SMNVEV, per germline (reference sequence). The CDR3 nucleotides read TGTGCCAGCAGTCCCTGGACAGAAAATCAGCCCCAGCATTTT. It is translated as CASSPWTENQPQHF.

This clone was found a few times. This chain joins TRBV7-6 and TRBJ2-7; no clear D. Germline CDR1 reads SGHVS; CDR2 reads FNYEAQ. V was cut by 4 bases and J by 5 bases, with 18 bases left in between. CDR3 size: 15 residues. CDR3 protein: CASSSPKLAVDEQYF. DNA of the CDR3: TGTGCCAGCAGCTCACCTAAACTGGCCGTTGACGAGCAGTACTTC.